The clone carrying this TCR beta chain was counted many times. These data belong to a study of neurological immune-mediated disorders. Germline-derived CDR1 and CDR2 are MDHEN and SYDVKM. This CDR3 spans 16 amino acids. Between the trimmed V and J ends, which lost 6 bases and 2 bases, there was a span of 20 bases. TCRdb independently ran MiXCR on the 5' RACE reads; one entry per CDR3 protein. Here the sample spans roughly 27,000 distinct CDR3 sequences, under 25% being singletons. The TCR comes from an older woman in good health. Material: PBMCs. This chain joins TRBV28 and TRBJ2-7, with D possibly being TRBD1 (6 bases). The CDR3 loop is CASRGNRALDPYEQYF. The CDR3 DNA reads as TGTGCCAGCAGGGGGAACAGGGCCCTTGATCCCTACGAGCAGTACTTC.